A selection of T cell receptor beta chains follows, all from one sample in a study of blood T cell repertoires in COVID-19. Sequencing used immunoSEQ multiplex PCR; TCRdb keeps in-frame clones, though not all of them. Here the sample spans approximately 140,000 clones, roughly 80% being singletons. The specimen sequenced was peripheral blood. The receptor source for this set is a human donor in a cohort sampled during active COVID-19. Each CDR3 is given with its conserved first and last residue. D genes are given only for firm matches. Clone size is not always given. Where it is, it says once, few, many or a class for expanded clones.

J gene: TRBJ1-1; clone size: .; D gene: .; V gene: TRBV29-1; CDR3 DNA: TGCAGCGTTGAAGATCCGGGGGAGGAAGCTTTCTTT; CDR3 protein: CSVEDPGEEAFF
J gene: TRBJ2-1; clone size: .; D gene: .; V gene: TRBV4-3; CDR3 DNA: TGCGCCAGCAGCCAAGGTCTAAATGAGCAGTTCTTC; CDR3 protein: CASSQGLNEQFF
J gene: TRBJ1-2; clone size: .; D gene: TRBD1; V gene: TRBV5-1; CDR3 DNA: TGCGCCAGCAGCGCAGGGGGATCCGTATATGGCTACACCTTC; CDR3 protein: CASSAGGSVYGYTF
J gene: TRBJ2-3; clone size: .; D gene: TRBD2; V gene: TRBV30; CDR3 DNA: TGTGCCTGGAGTGTACTGGCGGGGGGGCCCCGGGATACGCAGTATTTT; CDR3 protein: CAWSVLAGGPRDTQYF
J gene: TRBJ2-1; clone size: .; D gene: .; V gene: TRBV3-1/TRBV3-2; CDR3 DNA: TGTGCCAGCAGCCAAGCGTCACCTATAACGTTCTTC; CDR3 protein: CASSQASPITFF
J gene: TRBJ1-1; clone size: .; D gene: .; V gene: TRBV6-5; CDR3 DNA: TGTGCCAGCAGACCTAACACAGGGAACACTGAAGCTTTCTTT; CDR3 protein: CASRPNTGNTEAFF
J gene: TRBJ1-3; clone size: .; D gene: .; V gene: TRBV20-1; CDR3 DNA: TGCAGTGCTAGTGGTGGGCCCCCTGGAAACACCATATATTTT; CDR3 protein: CSASGGPPGNTIYF
J gene: TRBJ2-4; clone size: .; D gene: .; V gene: TRBV3-1/TRBV3-2; CDR3 DNA: TGTGCCAGCAGCCAAGGTCATCAGAACATTCAGTACTTC; CDR3 protein: CASSQGHQNIQYF
J gene: TRBJ1-3; clone size: .; D gene: TRBD1; V gene: TRBV7-9; CDR3 DNA: TGTGCCAGCAGGGGAGACAGGGCTGGAAACACCATATATTTT; CDR3 protein: CASRGDRAGNTIYF
J gene: TRBJ1-1; clone size: .; D gene: TRBD1; V gene: TRBV28; CDR3 DNA: TGTGCCAGCAGTGAGCCGGACAGGGTGGCTGAAGCTTTCTTT; CDR3 protein: CASSEPDRVAEAFF
J gene: TRBJ1-4; clone size: .; D gene: .; V gene: TRBV5-1; CDR3 DNA: TGCGCCAGCAGCCTCCGACAGGCCCCTAATGAAAAACTGTTTTTT; CDR3 protein: CASSLRQAPNEKLFF
J gene: TRBJ2-1; clone size: .; D gene: TRBD1; V gene: TRBV6-5; CDR3 DNA: TGTGCCAGCAGTTCGAGAAACAGGGGCGAGCAGTTCTTC; CDR3 protein: CASSSRNRGEQFF
J gene: TRBJ1-2; clone size: once; D gene: .; V gene: TRBV10-1; CDR3 DNA: .; CDR3 protein: CASSEQDYGYTFGSGPRVPEGYTF
J gene: TRBJ2-2; clone size: .; D gene: .; V gene: TRBV10-3; CDR3 DNA: TGTGCCAGCAGCCCCGGTGGCGGGGAGCTGTTTTTT; CDR3 protein: CASSPGGGELFF
J gene: TRBJ2-1; clone size: once; D gene: .; V gene: TRBV12-3/TRBV12-4; CDR3 DNA: TGTGCCAGCAGCGCGAATTCGATGGAGCAGTTCTTC; CDR3 protein: CASSANSMEQFF
J gene: TRBJ1-1; clone size: once; D gene: .; V gene: TRBV7-2; CDR3 DNA: TGTGCCAGCAGCTTAGCGCGGCTAACGAACACTGAAGCTTTCTTT; CDR3 protein: CASSLARLTNTEAFF
J gene: TRBJ2-2; clone size: .; D gene: TRBD2; V gene: TRBV5-1; CDR3 DNA: TGCGCCAGCAGCTTGGTTAGCGGGGGTGGCACCGGGGAGCTGTTTTTT; CDR3 protein: CASSLVSGGGTGELFF
J gene: TRBJ1-3; clone size: medium-sized; D gene: .; V gene: TRBV6-6; CDR3 DNA: TGTGCCAGCGAGTTCGAGGGTGCTGGAAACACCATATATTTT; CDR3 protein: CASEFEGAGNTIYF
J gene: TRBJ1-4; clone size: .; D gene: .; V gene: TRBV6-5; CDR3 DNA: TGTGCCAGCACCCCTAACAGGGTGGCTAATGAAAAACTGTTTTTT; CDR3 protein: CASTPNRVANEKLFF
J gene: TRBJ1-1; clone size: .; D gene: .; V gene: TRBV18; CDR3 DNA: TGTGCCAGCTCACCACTGGGGGGGAGGACTGAAGCTTTCTTT; CDR3 protein: CASSPLGGRTEAFF
J gene: TRBJ1-4; clone size: .; D gene: TRBD1; V gene: TRBV11-1; CDR3 DNA: TGTGCCAGCAGCCTACGACAGGGGAGAGGTGAAAAACTGTTTTTT; CDR3 protein: CASSLRQGRGEKLFF
J gene: TRBJ2-5; clone size: .; D gene: TRBD2; V gene: TRBV19; CDR3 DNA: TGTGCCACCAGGGAGCGGGGGGCCTCTCACCAGTACTTC; CDR3 protein: CATRERGASHQYF
J gene: TRBJ1-4; clone size: .; D gene: .; V gene: TRBV6-5; CDR3 DNA: TGTGCCAGCAGTTTGGCGGGGATGGGTGAAAAACTGTTTTTT; CDR3 protein: CASSLAGMGEKLFF
J gene: TRBJ1-2; clone size: .; D gene: .; V gene: TRBV27; CDR3 DNA: TGTGCCAGCAGTTTGTCAGGGGCGTCCTATGGCTACACCTTC; CDR3 protein: CASSLSGASYGYTF
J gene: TRBJ1-5; clone size: .; D gene: .; V gene: TRBV7-6; CDR3 DNA: TGTGCCAGCAGCTCTGGGGGCACCAATCAGCCCCAGCATTTT; CDR3 protein: CASSSGGTNQPQHF
J gene: TRBJ2-2; clone size: .; D gene: TRBD2; V gene: TRBV7-9; CDR3 DNA: TGTGCCAGCAGCGCCAGCGGGGGGCCCAACACCGGGGAGCTGTTTTTT; CDR3 protein: CASSASGGPNTGELFF
J gene: TRBJ1-4; clone size: .; D gene: TRBD1; V gene: TRBV27; CDR3 DNA: TGTGCCAGCAGTTTCCTTACAGGGGTTGGTAATGAAAAACTGTTTTTT; CDR3 protein: CASSFLTGVGNEKLFF
J gene: TRBJ2-2; clone size: .; D gene: .; V gene: TRBV19; CDR3 DNA: TGTGCCAGTAGTCCGCGGACATCGAACACCGGGGAGCTGTTTTTT; CDR3 protein: CASSPRTSNTGELFF
J gene: TRBJ1-3; clone size: .; D gene: TRBD1; V gene: TRBV6-5; CDR3 DNA: TGTGCCAGCAGTTACGGGACAGGGAGAGGAAACACCATATATTTT; CDR3 protein: CASSYGTGRGNTIYF
J gene: TRBJ2-4; clone size: .; D gene: TRBD2; V gene: TRBV7-2; CDR3 DNA: TGTGCCAGCAGCTCCCAAGGGGCGGGGGGTCGGAACATTCAGTACTTC; CDR3 protein: CASSSQGAGGRNIQYF
J gene: TRBJ2-1; clone size: .; D gene: .; V gene: TRBV24-1; CDR3 DNA: TGTGCCACCGCCCCAGGTGGTAGGTCCTACAATGAGCAGTTCTTC; CDR3 protein: CATAPGGRSYNEQFF
J gene: TRBJ2-7; clone size: few; D gene: .; V gene: TRBV18; CDR3 DNA: TGTGCCAGCTCACCATACCAGGGTACCAACGAGCAGTACTTC; CDR3 protein: CASSPYQGTNEQYF
J gene: TRBJ2-1; clone size: .; D gene: TRBD2; V gene: TRBV11-3; CDR3 DNA: TGTGCCAGCAGCCTAACCGGGACTAGCGGGGGTGATGAGCAGTTCTTC; CDR3 protein: CASSLTGTSGGDEQFF
J gene: TRBJ1-3; clone size: .; D gene: TRBD1; V gene: TRBV5-6; CDR3 DNA: TGTGCCAGCAGCTATGCAGGGGGCGCTAAAGGAAACACCATATATTTT; CDR3 protein: CASSYAGGAKGNTIYF
J gene: TRBJ2-2; clone size: .; D gene: .; V gene: TRBV18; CDR3 DNA: TGTGCCAGCTCACCAAGGGGGTCCCGGAACACCGGGGAGCTGTTTTTT; CDR3 protein: CASSPRGSRNTGELFF
J gene: TRBJ2-5; clone size: .; D gene: TRBD1; V gene: TRBV6-1; CDR3 DNA: TGTGCCAGCAGTGCCCGGGACAGGGGGCTACGGGAGACCCAGTACTTC; CDR3 protein: CASSARDRGLRETQYF
J gene: TRBJ1-5; clone size: .; D gene: TRBD1; V gene: TRBV7-8; CDR3 DNA: TGTGCCAGCAGCTACGAGCGGACAGGCAGACAGCCCCAGCATTTT; CDR3 protein: CASSYERTGRQPQHF
J gene: TRBJ2-3; clone size: .; D gene: TRBD1; V gene: TRBV5-4; CDR3 DNA: TGTGCCAGCAGCCCGAGGACAGGGGGCATCACAGATACGCAGTATTTT; CDR3 protein: CASSPRTGGITDTQYF
J gene: TRBJ1-2; clone size: .; D gene: TRBD1; V gene: TRBV11-2; CDR3 DNA: TGTGCCAGCAGCCCCACCGGGACAGGGGAGGACTATGGCTACACCTTC; CDR3 protein: CASSPTGTGEDYGYTF
J gene: TRBJ2-3; clone size: .; D gene: .; V gene: TRBV7-9; CDR3 DNA: TGTGCCAGCAGCTTAGCGAATCGGTCTCCGCAGTATTTT; CDR3 protein: CASSLANRSPQYF
J gene: TRBJ1-1; clone size: few; D gene: TRBD1; V gene: TRBV7-2; CDR3 DNA: TGTGCCAGCAACCCTTCAGGGGGCGTCACTGAAGCTTTCTTT; CDR3 protein: CASNPSGGVTEAFF
J gene: TRBJ1-2; clone size: .; D gene: .; V gene: TRBV14; CDR3 DNA: TGTGCCAGCAGCCAACTCCAGTATGGCTACACCTTC; CDR3 protein: CASSQLQYGYTF
J gene: TRBJ1-4; clone size: once; D gene: .; V gene: TRBV9; CDR3 DNA: TGTGCCAGCAGCCCCGGGGGGGCGGGGATTGGTGAAAAACTGTTTTTT; CDR3 protein: CASSPGGAGIGEKLFF
J gene: TRBJ1-2; clone size: few; D gene: .; V gene: TRBV14; CDR3 DNA: TGTGCCAGCAGCCAAGGTCGCACAATAGGCTACACCTTC; CDR3 protein: CASSQGRTIGYTF
J gene: TRBJ1-4; clone size: .; D gene: TRBD1; V gene: TRBV3-1/TRBV3-2; CDR3 DNA: TGTGCCAGCAGCCAGGGCATGGGACAGGGTAATGAAAAACTGTTTTTT; CDR3 protein: CASSQGMGQGNEKLFF
J gene: TRBJ2-7; clone size: .; D gene: TRBD1; V gene: TRBV7-9; CDR3 DNA: TGTGCCAGCAGGGGACCGGGACAGGGTACCTACGAGCAGTACTTC; CDR3 protein: CASRGPGQGTYEQYF
J gene: TRBJ2-2; clone size: .; D gene: .; V gene: TRBV19; CDR3 DNA: TGTGCCAGTAGTATCCGGGGTAACACCGGGGAGCTGTTTTTT; CDR3 protein: CASSIRGNTGELFF
J gene: TRBJ2-7; clone size: .; D gene: TRBD1; V gene: TRBV14; CDR3 DNA: TGTGCCAGCAGCTTTTGGGACAGATCCTACGAGCAGTACTTC; CDR3 protein: CASSFWDRSYEQYF
J gene: TRBJ2-2; clone size: many; D gene: TRBD2; V gene: TRBV27; CDR3 DNA: TGTGCCAGCAGTTTATTCCTGGGACTAGTTACCGGGGAGCTGTTTTTT; CDR3 protein: CASSLFLGLVTGELFF
J gene: TRBJ2-7; clone size: .; D gene: TRBD1; V gene: TRBV19; CDR3 DNA: TGTGCCAGTAGTATCCTGGGGACAGGCTCCTACGAGCAGTACTTC; CDR3 protein: CASSILGTGSYEQYF
J gene: TRBJ1-3; clone size: .; D gene: TRBD1; V gene: TRBV18; CDR3 DNA: TGTGCCAGCTCACCATGGGACAGAGGAAACACCATATATTTT; CDR3 protein: CASSPWDRGNTIYF